One sample yielded the 20 T cell receptor beta chains listed below, sequenced in a study of T cell changes during pregnancy in multiple sclerosis. Clones were read by immunoSEQ multiplex PCR, and TCRdb kept only the in-frame ones, dropping some. The table has around 100,000 clones, around 93% seen once; the top ten hold less than 2%. Here the sequenced sample was peripheral blood, taken after pregnancy. These TCRs come from a female donor with multiple sclerosis, enrolled in a pregnancy study.

The rearrangement joins TRBV2 to TRBJ1-1, with 9 nucleotides matching TRBD1. Germline-derived CDR1 and CDR2 are SNHLY and FYNNEI. The CDR3 extends over 14 amino acids. V was clipped by 7 bases and J by 5 bases; unmatched bases: 8. CDR3 DNA sequence: TGTGCCAGCACTGTACAGGGGGCCGGGACTGAAGCTTTCTTT. Translated, it gives CASTVQGAGTEAFF.

The genes are TRBV10-3 and TRBJ1-6, with TRBD1 identical over 7 bases. This CDR3 has 14 amino acids. Germline V CDR1 and CDR2: ENHRY, SYGVKD. The ends lost 3 bases at V and 5 bases at J; junction bases unmatched: 1. Written as DNA, the CDR3 is TGTGCCATCAGTGAAGGGACAGATAATTCACCCCTCCACTTT. Translated, it gives CAISEGTDNSPLHF.

The rearrangement uses TRBV5-1 and TRBJ2-1; D may be TRBD2 (6 bases). The germline V gene has CDR1 SGHRS and CDR2 YFSETQ. Trimming removed 6 bases at V and 3 bases at J, with 16 bases between. The CDR3 loop spans 15 amino acids. The CDR3 DNA reads as TGCGCCAGCACGGTGGGGGACTGGGGCTACAATGAGCAGTTCTTC. It translates to CASTVGDWGYNEQFF.

The sample holds a few counts of this clone. This sequence joins TRBV6-5 and TRBJ1-1, with D possibly matching TRBD1 (5 bases). This CDR3 has 13 amino acids. The V end lost 8 bases, the J end lost 3 bases, and 13 bases lay between the germline ends. The germline CDR1 and CDR2 sequences are MNHEY and SVGAGI. The CDR3 DNA reads TGTGCCAGCGCGGCAGGGATCTACACTGAAGCTTTCTTT. Translating gives CASAAGIYTEAFF.

This sequence joins TRBV7-2 and TRBJ2-5; TRBD2 aligns across 8 bases. This CDR3 contains 17 residues. J was trimmed by 4 bases and V by 5 bases; bases with no gene match: 15. The V gene's germline CDR1 is SGHTA and CDR2 FQGNSA. This CDR3 reads CASSPRNSGAPRETQYF. Here the CDR3 DNA reads TGTGCCAGCAGCCCCCGGAATAGCGGGGCACCGAGAGAGACCCAGTACTTC.

This clone has at least ten counts. The rearrangement joins TRBV9 to TRBJ2-6; TRBD1 aligns across 11 bases. V was pared by 4 bases and J by 0 bases, with 6 bases of the junction left unmatched. Germline values: CDR1 SGDLS, CDR2 YYNGEE. This CDR3 comprises 18 residues. CDR3 in DNA: TGTGCCAGCAGCCCCGGGACAGGGGGGCTCTCTGGGGCCAACGTCCTGACTTTC. It specifies CASSPGTGGLSGANVLTF. The whole variable domain, remainder taken from reference TRBV9 and TRBJ2-6, is DSGVTQTPKHLITATGQRVTLRCSPRSGDLSVYWYQQSLDQGLQFLIQYYNGEERAKGNILERFSAQQFPDLHSELNLSSLELGDSALYFCASSPGTGGLSGANVLTFGAGSRLTVL.

This clone was recorded only once. The chain carries TRBV2 and TRBJ2-2; 7 positions match TRBD2. Germline V gives CDR1 SNHLY, CDR2 FYNNEI. The V gene end was trimmed by 2 bases and the J gene end by 6 bases; junction bases not matched to a gene: 3. This CDR3 has 14 residues. CDR3 coding DNA: TGTGCCAGCAGTGAATTGGCGGGAGCCGGGGAGCTGTTTTTT. It translates to CASSELAGAGELFF.

V is TRBV5-4 and J is TRBJ2-5, with D unresolved. V was shortened by 4 bases and J by 3 bases, with 13 bases between the two germline ends. The germline gives CDR1 SGHNT, CDR2 YYREEE (reference sequence). This CDR3 contains 14 residues. CDR3 DNA: TGTGCCAGCAGCGCAGACACCCGCAAAGAGACCCAGTACTTC. Translating gives CASSADTRKETQYF.

The chain combines TRBV19 with TRBJ1-3, with no clear D. Trimming took 5 bases from V and 0 from J, leaving 11 bases between them. Germline CDR1 LNHDA, CDR2 SQIVND (reference sequence). The CDR3 is made up of 15 amino acids. CDR3 amino acids: CASSVAGLSGNTIYF. CDR3 DNA: TGTGCCAGTAGTGTCGCAGGACTCTCTGGAAACACCATATATTTT.

The chain employs TRBV7-8 and TRBJ1-3; 11 bases align to TRBD1. In germline, CDR1 is SGHVS, CDR2 FQNEAQ. V shed 4 bases, J shed 9 bases, and the junction held 8 bases outside the gene matches. The CDR3 extends over 15 amino acids. The CDR3 region has the DNA TGTGCCAGCAGCTCCCGGGACAGGGGGAGCGGCACCATATATTTT. It specifies CASSSRDRGSGTIYF.

The V call is TRBV7-6, the J call TRBJ2-7; D is perhaps TRBD2 (6 bases). Looked up from germline, CDR1 is SGHVS and CDR2 is FNYEAQ. V was clipped by 4 bases and J by 6 bases, with 19 bases between them. CDR3 length: 15 amino acids. CDR3 region: CASSSYPGRGGEQYF. CDR3 coding DNA: TGTGCCAGCAGCTCGTATCCGGGACGGGGAGGCGAGCAGTACTTC.

The rearrangement uses TRBV2 and TRBJ1-2; D is perhaps TRBD1 (6 bases). Trimming cost V 6 bases and J 2 bases, with 13 bases left between them. The CDR3 length is 14 residues. CDR1 is SNHLY and CDR2 is FYNNEI in the germline V gene. CDR3 loop: CASREGVVNYGYTF. The CDR3 nucleotides are TGTGCCAGCAGAGAGGGGGTGGTCAACTATGGCTACACCTTC. The whole variable domain, filled in from reference TRBV2 and TRBJ1-2, reads EPEVTQTPSHQVTQMGQEVILRCVPISNHLYFYWYRQILGQKVEFLVSFYNNEISEKSEIFDDQFSVERPDGSNFTLKIRSTKLEDSAMYFCASREGVVNYGYTFGSGTRLTVV.

This rearrangement joins TRBV27 to TRBJ2-7; maybe TRBD2 (7 bases). V was cut by 0 bases and J by 2 bases, with 11 bases left in between. CDR3 length: 15 residues. Germline V gives CDR1 MNHEY, CDR2 SMNVEV (reference sequence). The CDR3 protein is CASSLSGGGPYEQYF. The CDR3 DNA follows: TGTGCCAGCAGTTTATCTGGCGGGGGCCCCTACGAGCAGTACTTC.

V is TRBV10-3 and J is TRBJ2-7, with 9 bases lining up with TRBD1. Trimming at V came to 9 bases and at J to 1 base, leaving 4 bases not matched to a gene. The CDR3 has 13 residues. Germline CDR1 and CDR2: ENHRY and SYGVKD. The CDR3 is CAIGTGMSYEQYF. The CDR3 DNA sequence: TGTGCCATTGGGACAGGGATGTCCTACGAGCAGTACTTC.

A word on this clone: This CDR3 is also generated by other DNA sequences in the sample. This chain joins TRBV9 and TRBJ1-4; 7 nucleotides line up with TRBD1. With V trimmed by 0 bases and J by 7 bases, 3 bases remained unmatched. CDR3 length: 14 residues. Germline V gives CDR1 SGDLS, CDR2 YYNGEE. CDR3 sequence reads: CASSVDRGGEKLFF. Here the CDR3 DNA reads TGTGCCAGCAGCGTAGACAGGGGAGGTGAAAAACTGTTTTTT.

In its sample, this clone was seen a few times. The chain employs TRBV5-5 and TRBJ1-1, with D maybe TRBD1 (5 bases). The CDR3 is made up of 15 amino acids. The V and J ends lost 0 bases and 4 bases respectively, with 13 bases between them. Germline values: CDR1 SGHKS, CDR2 YYEKEE (reference sequence). The DNA for the CDR3 is TGTGCCAGCAGCTTGGAGAAGGAGGGGAGCACTGAAGCTTTCTTT. Amino acid sequence: CASSLEKEGSTEAFF.

This chain connects TRBV19 to TRBJ2-4, with 7 bases that match TRBD2. The CDR3 has 15 residues. Germline V gives CDR1 LNHDA, CDR2 SQIVND (reference sequence). With V trimmed by 6 bases and J by 0 bases, 5 bases remained unmatched. The CDR3 nucleotides are TGTGCCAGTAGGAGCGGGGCCCTAGCCAAAAACATTCAGTACTTC. Its translation is CASRSGALAKNIQYF.

The chain has TRBV11-2 and TRBJ2-6, with D possibly matching TRBD2 (5 bases). Trimming stripped 3 bases from V and 0 bases from J, with 18 bases between. CDR3 length: 19 residues. In germline, CDR1 is SGHAT, CDR2 FQNNGV. The CDR3 sequence: CASSFNTGRTLSGANVLTF. The CDR3 DNA is TGTGCCAGCAGCTTTAATACGGGGAGAACCCTCTCTGGGGCCAACGTCCTGACTTTC.

This chain joins TRBV7-8 and TRBJ2-3, with TRBD2 matching over 11 bases. Germline trimming cut 4 bases from V and 1 base from J; bases unmatched to any gene: 16. The CDR3 consists of 20 residues. From germline, CDR1 is SGHVS and CDR2 FQNEAQ. As DNA, the CDR3 is TGTGCCAGCAGCTCGGAACACATTAGCGGGGGGGCGTCTGGCACAGATACGCAGTATTTT. Its protein is CASSSEHISGGASGTDTQYF.

The rearrangement links TRBV6-5 to TRBJ1-3; D possibly corresponds to TRBD1 (5 bases). Per germline, CDR1 MNHEY and CDR2 SVGAGI. The V end was cut by 5 bases, the J end by 0 bases, with 11 bases between. CDR3 size: 15 residues. CDR3 residues: CASSPTGNSGNTIYF. CDR3 in DNA: TGTGCCAGCAGTCCAACAGGAAACTCTGGAAACACCATATATTTT.